This entry features one T cell receptor (beta chain) sequence. Its specificity is not known. Cells were stimulated with CMV-infected fibroblast lysates at approximately 10 ug/mL. Sorted nonresponding memory CD4+ T cells were CD40L-negative, CD69-negative, CD45RO-high. These data come from a study of persistence of HIV-infected CD4 T cells. CDR1 is LGHNT and CDR2 is FRNRAP in the germline V gene. This CDR3 spans 13 amino acids. V was pared by 3 bases and J by 2 bases, with 8 bases between. This was the immunoSEQ version 4 assay in survey mode. Sequencing was performed with immunoSEQ multiplex PCR; in TCRdb, only in-frame clones are kept and a portion is missing. Here the sample spans fewer than 35,000 clones, around 80% being singletons.

The receptor was derived from an adult woman with HIV who was CMV-seropositive. The chain combines TRBV12-5 with TRBJ2-7; no definite D call. The sequences come from CD4+ T cells sorted from PBMCs after 18-hour stimulation, collected from a patient who received antiretroviral therapy. The CDR3 loop reads CASGFGLPYEQYF. The CDR3 nucleotides are TGTGCTAGTGGTTTCGGTCTCCCCTACGAGCAGTACTTC.